Following are 10 T cell receptor beta chains from one sample sequenced in a study of blood T cell repertoires in COVID-19. TCRdb keeps only in-frame clones here, not all; method: immunoSEQ multiplex PCR. The sample holds fewer than 450,000 clones, roughly 90% seen once. The sequencing sample was made of peripheral blood. These receptors were collected from a woman between 65 and 79 years old with COVID-19, enrolled during active disease.

This chain links TRBV7-2 with TRBJ2-5; 14 positions match TRBD2. The CDR3 consists of 16 residues. The ends lost 1 base at V and 4 bases at J; junction bases unmatched: 2. Germline CDR1 and CDR2: SGHTA and FQGNSA. The CDR3: CASSLGTSGGPETQYF. The CDR3 nucleotides are TGTGCCAGCAGCTTAGGGACTAGCGGGGGGCCAGAGACCCAGTACTTC.

Worth noting for this clone: One end of the junction fails to match germline, which may point to a read error. The V call is TRBV7-8, the J call TRBJ2-5, with TRBD2 identical over 14 bases. This CDR3 region has 17 residues. CDR1 and CDR2 from the germline V gene are SGHVS and FQNEAQ. CDR3 sequence reads: CASSMTSGGAFQVTQYF. CDR3 sequence (DNA): TGTGCCAGCAGCATGACTAGCGGGGGGGCCTTTCAAGTGACCCAGTACTTC.

V usage is TRBV19 and J usage is TRBJ2-7; 9 positions match TRBD1. CDR1 LNHDA and CDR2 SQIVND come from the germline V gene (reference sequence). The CDR3 spans 16 residues. V shed 3 bases, J shed 6 bases, and the junction held 12 bases outside the gene matches. The CDR3 DNA reads as TGTGCCAGTAGTATCAACTCGGGACAGGGTAGGAGCGAGCAGTACTTC. This sequence encodes CASSINSGQGRSEQYF.

This clone was counted once. This rearrangement joins TRBV7-2 to TRBJ2-7, with 7 bases identical to TRBD1. Germline trimming cut 3 bases from V and 0 bases from J; bases unmatched to any gene: 8. CDR1 SGHTA and CDR2 FQGNSA come from the germline V gene. The CDR3 length is 16 residues. The CDR3, as DNA: TGTGCCAGCAGCTTTTCTCCCCAGGGGGTCTCCTACGAGCAGTACTTC. Its translation: CASSFSPQGVSYEQYF.

Details on this clone: The same CDR3 arises from other DNA sequences in this sample as well. The CDR3 protein is CASKDRSNQPQHF. CDR3 nucleotide sequence: TGTGCCAGCAAGGACAGGTCTAATCAGCCCCAGCATTTT. The rearrangement uses TRBV2 and TRBJ1-5; 7 bases are a match to TRBD1. The junction had 4 bases not matched to a gene; V was cut back by 7 bases and J by 4 bases. CDR3 length: 13 residues. Germline CDR1 reads SNHLY; CDR2 reads FYNNEI.

This clone was picked up one time. The chain couples TRBV27 to TRBJ1-6, with TRBD1 matching over 9 bases. The ends lost 4 bases at V and 9 bases at J; junction bases unmatched: 4. From germline, CDR1 is MNHEY and CDR2 SMNVEV (reference sequence). The CDR3 loop spans 14 amino acids. The CDR3 region is CASSSGTGSSPLHF. CDR3 bases: TGTGCCAGCAGTTCCGGGACAGGGAGTTCACCCCTCCACTTT.

Concerning this clone: The same CDR3 arises from other DNA sequences in this sample as well. The chain employs TRBV2 and TRBJ1-2; 7 nucleotides agree with TRBD1. V dropped 4 bases and J dropped 4; count of bases not matched to a gene: 3. CDR3 length: 13 amino acids. CDR1 is SNHLY, CDR2 FYNNEI, per germline. CDR3 sequence: CASSASGGYGYTF. The CDR3 nucleotides read TGTGCCAGCAGTGCCTCAGGGGGCTATGGCTACACCTTC.

Only a few counts were recorded for this clone. The gene calls are TRBV5-6 and TRBJ1-5; TRBD1 aligns across 9 bases. Trimming took 3 bases from V and 0 from J; bases not matched to a gene: 4. The CDR3 is 16 residues long. Germline-derived CDR1 and CDR2 are SGHDT and YYEEEE. The CDR3 is CASSSYRGLSNQPQHF. CDR3 nucleotide sequence: TGTGCCAGCAGCTCCTACAGGGGGCTTAGCAATCAGCCCCAGCATTTT.

The chain recombines TRBV7-8 with TRBJ2-2; the D gene is possibly TRBD2 (5 bases). The V end was cut by 1 base, the J end by 6 bases, with 12 bases between. In germline, CDR1 is SGHVS, CDR2 FQNEAQ. CDR3 length: 15 residues. This CDR3 reads CASSLVAGVAGELFF. As DNA, the CDR3 is TGTGCCAGCAGCTTAGTGGCGGGCGTCGCCGGGGAGCTGTTTTTT.

The genes are TRBV21-1 and TRBJ2-3; the D call TRBD2 from the table was never checked on the DNA. TRBV21-1 is assigned pseudogene status. The CDR3 extends over 12 amino acids. The CDR3 region is CAPNEGTDTQYF. The CDR3 nucleotides read TGTGCCCCCAACGAGGGTACAGATACGCAGTATTTT.